This entry is about one T cell receptor (beta chain). Antigen unknown. The data are from a study of identical twins. Broader study findings: A partial confounding effect on zero-insertion analyses could come from invariant MAIT and iNKT cells. The models systematically underestimated how much out-of-frame TCR alpha was shared in monozygotic twins.

TCRdb reanalysed the 5' RACE reads using MiXCR and keeps one entry per CDR3 protein. The sample has approximately 210,000 distinct CDR3 sequences; approximately 9% are singletons. The CDR3 has 14 residues. Germline assignment: CDR1 SGHVS and CDR2 FQNEAQ. V lost 2 bases, J lost 1 base, and 9 bases lay in between. Sequencing was done on a sample of memory (CD45RO+) T cells sorted from blood. The V and J genes are TRBV7-8 and TRBJ2-7, with a weak D call TRBD1 (6 bases). The TCR was taken from a woman in her late teens or twenties in good health. CDR3: CASSLTGQSYEQYF. CDR3 DNA sequence: TGTGCCAGCAGCTTAACAGGGCAATCCTACGAGCAGTACTTC.